The clone carrying this T cell receptor (beta chain) was detected a few times. This entry belongs to a study of CD8 T cells in ankylosing spondylitis. V shed 1 base and J shed 5 bases, with 7 bases lying between them. Germline CDR1 KGHDR, CDR2 SFDVKD. CDR3 size: 14 residues. Each CDR3 protein is one row after TCRdb ran MiXCR on the 5' RACE reads. The data show 230,000 or so distinct CDR3 sequences, roughly 18% seen once. The V and J genes are TRBV24-1 and TRBJ2-2; weak D call: TRBD1 (6 bases). Sequences were obtained from blood, either unsorted or a sorted T cell fraction (not recorded which). The TCR originated in a male donor with ankylosing spondylitis or in good health (not recorded which). DNA of the CDR3: TGTGCCACCAGTGATTTCCAGGGGACCGGGGAGCTGTTTTTT. This codes for CATSDFQGTGELFF.